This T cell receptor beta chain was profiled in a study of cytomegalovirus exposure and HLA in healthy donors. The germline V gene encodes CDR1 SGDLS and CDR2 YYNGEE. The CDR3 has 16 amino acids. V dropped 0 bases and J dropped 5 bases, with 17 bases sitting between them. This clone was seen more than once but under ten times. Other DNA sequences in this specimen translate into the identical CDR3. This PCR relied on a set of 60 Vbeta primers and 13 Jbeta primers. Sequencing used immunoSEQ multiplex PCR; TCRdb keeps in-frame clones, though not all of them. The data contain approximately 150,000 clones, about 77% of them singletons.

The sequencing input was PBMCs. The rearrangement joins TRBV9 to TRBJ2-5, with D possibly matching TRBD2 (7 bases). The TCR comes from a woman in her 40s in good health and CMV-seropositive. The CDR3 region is CASSVEWGGPQETQYF. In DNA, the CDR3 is TGTGCCAGCAGCGTAGAATGGGGGGGGCCGCAGGAGACCCAGTACTTC. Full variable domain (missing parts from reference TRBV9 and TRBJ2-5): DSGVTQTPKHLITATGQRVTLRCSPRSGDLSVYWYQQSLDQGLQFLIQYYNGEERAKGNILERFSAQQFPDLHSELNLSSLELGDSALYFCASSVEWGGPQETQYFGPGTRLLVL.